The clone carrying this TCR beta chain appeared a few times. Its antigen remains unknown. The entry originates in a study of T-cell reconstitution after alpha-beta-depleted transplantation in children. Whole-study findings and limits: In patients about two months after transplant, alpha-beta T cells reportedly arose from several hundred expanded graft clones. Several patients had high TCRbeta diversity at day 60; it came from surviving recipient T cells and thymic progenitors. T-cell numbers and diversity, one year after transplant, stemmed largely from T cells that were newly produced.

It was with unique molecular identifiers that the TCRbeta library was prepared. In TCRdb, the PCR reads were re-called with MiXCR into one record per CDR3 protein. The sample holds 250,000 to 300,000 distinct CDR3 sequences; 6% to 10% are singletons and the top ten take around 9.8%. CDR3 length: 16 amino acids. CDR1 is SGHRS and CDR2 is YFSETQ in the germline V gene. Trimming shortened V by 4 bases and J by 1 base, and 18 bases separated the two germline ends. The material was peripheral blood, obtained 360 days after TCRalphabeta/CD19-depleted stem cell transplant. The TCR was taken from a female patient between 2 and 15 years old who had a stem cell transplant for Fanconi anemia, so the T cells may come from the graft donor. The chain recombines TRBV5-1 with TRBJ2-7; D may correspond to TRBD1 or TRBD2 (5 bases each). CDR3 region: CASSRRPGEGSYEQYF. The DNA for the CDR3 is TGCGCCAGCAGCAGGCGCCCAGGTGAGGGGTCCTACGAGCAGTACTTC. Complete variable domain (other parts from reference TRBV5-1 and TRBJ2-7): KAGVTQTPRYLIKTRGQQVTLSCSPISGHRSVSWYQQTPGQGLQFLFEYFSETQRNKGNFPGRFSGRQFSNSRSEMNVSTLELGDSALYLCASSRRPGEGSYEQYFGPGTRLTVT.